Detailed here is one T cell receptor (beta chain). Its antigen is unidentified. The output of every sequencing run exceeded 190 million TCR-beta sequences, derived from 15-18 subjects. MiXCR, run by TCRdb on the 5' RACE reads, gives a single entry per CDR3 protein. This repertoire shows tens of thousands of distinct CDR3 sequences, almost 6% found once; its top ten account for over 7%. The sample comes from a study of neurological immune-mediated disorders. Study results and limitations: Sharing of CDR3 amino acid sequences among expanded clones across subjects was absent, suggesting private repertoires in all groups.

Germline CDR1 and CDR2: MNHEY and SVGAGI. The CDR3 is made up of 14 amino acids. V was clipped by 6 bases and J by 4 bases, with 16 bases between them. Time point reported: longitudinal time-point 2. The sequenced sample consisted of PBMCs. The receptor was derived from a woman aged 55-70 years with multiple sclerosis. J is TRBJ2-7 and V is TRBV6-5; no firm D call. Here the CDR3 reads CASRETDPKYEQYF. In nucleotides, the CDR3 is TGTGCCAGCAGGGAGACGGATCCTAAGTACGAGCAGTACTTC.